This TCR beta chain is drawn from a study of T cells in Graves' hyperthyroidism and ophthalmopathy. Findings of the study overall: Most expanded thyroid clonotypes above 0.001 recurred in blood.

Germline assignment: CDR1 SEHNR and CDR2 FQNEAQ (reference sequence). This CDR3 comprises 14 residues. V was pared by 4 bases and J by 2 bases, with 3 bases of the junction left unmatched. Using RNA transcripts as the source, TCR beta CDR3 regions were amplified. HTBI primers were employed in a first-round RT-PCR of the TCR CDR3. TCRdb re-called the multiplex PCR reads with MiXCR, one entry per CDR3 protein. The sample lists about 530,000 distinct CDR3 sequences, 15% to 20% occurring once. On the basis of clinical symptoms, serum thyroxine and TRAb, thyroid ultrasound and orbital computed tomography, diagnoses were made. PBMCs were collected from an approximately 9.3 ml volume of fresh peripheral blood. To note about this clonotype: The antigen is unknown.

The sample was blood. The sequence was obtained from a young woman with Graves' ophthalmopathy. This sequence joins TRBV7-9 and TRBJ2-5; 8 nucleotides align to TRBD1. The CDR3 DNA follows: TGTGCCAGCAGCTCATACAGGGGGCAAGAGACCCAGTACTTC. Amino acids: CASSSYRGQETQYF.